The 9 T cell receptor beta chains listed next were all sequenced from one sample in a study of CD8 T cells in ankylosing spondylitis. Study-wide findings and caveats: In ankylosing spondylitis blood, a motif of several highly homologous TCR beta variants appeared characteristic.

Their specific antigens are unknown. From the 5' RACE reads, TCRdb called clonotypes with MiXCR, one entry per CDR3 protein. The data show 300,000 to 400,000 distinct CDR3 sequences, with 20% to 25% seen just once and less than 20% held by the top ten. Sequenced sample: blood, either unsorted or a sorted T cell fraction (not recorded which). The receptors derive from a male donor with ankylosing spondylitis.

The chain links TRBV3-1 to TRBJ1-2, with D hard to call. The CDR3 is 13 amino acids. Germline loops: CDR1 LGHDT, CDR2 YNNKEL (reference sequence). V shed 1 base and J shed 11 bases, with 14 bases lying between them. The CDR3, as DNA: TGTGCCAGCAGCCAAGGATGGGATGGCGGGTACACCTTC. Translated, it gives CASSQGWDGGYTF.

This clonotype was seen more than once but under ten times. The chain joins TRBV7-2 to TRBJ2-5; 8 bases match TRBD2. Unmatched junction bases numbered 7, after V lost 4 bases and J lost 3 bases. This CDR3 comprises 15 residues. From germline, CDR1 is SGHTA and CDR2 FQGNSA. The CDR3 nucleotides are TGTGCCAGCAGCTATCATGGACTAGCCGAAGAGACCCAGTACTTC. Translating gives CASSYHGLAEETQYF. The full variable domain, with the rest looked up from reference TRBV7-2 and TRBJ2-5, is GAGVSQSPSNKVTEKGKDVELRCDPISGHTALYWYRQSLGQGLEFLIYFQGNSAPDKSGLPSDRFSAERTGGSVSTLTIQRTQQEDSAVYLCASSYHGLAEETQYFGPGTRLLVL.

The CDR3 DNA follows: TGTGCCAGCAGCGTAAGGGGGTTTGGACTAGCGGGAGGGCCAAGCTCCTACAATGAGCAGTTCTTC. Its translation is CASSVRGFGLAGGPSSYNEQFF. J is TRBJ2-1 and V is TRBV9; TRBD2 matches at 15 bases. The CDR3 spans 22 residues. V lost 1 base, J lost 0 bases, and 14 bases stayed unmatched. Germline CDR1 is SGDLS and CDR2 is YYNGEE. Using reference TRBV9 and TRBJ2-1 for the parts outside the CDR3, the full variable domain is DSGVTQTPKHLITATGQRVTLRCSPRSGDLSVYWYQQSLDQGLQFLIQYYNGEERAKGNILERFSAQQFPDLHSELNLSSLELGDSALYFCASSVRGFGLAGGPSSYNEQFFGPGTRLTVL.

This clonotype occurred a few times. This chain joins TRBV27 and TRBJ1-2; the D gene is possibly TRBD1 (5 bases). Germline V gene sequence: CDR1 MNHEY, CDR2 SMNVEV (reference sequence). This CDR3 has 15 residues. V was cut by 6 bases and J by 6 bases, with 20 bases left in between. Written as DNA, the CDR3 is TGTGCCAGCAGCTTTCGGGAGGGGAGGAAGGATGGCTACACCTTC. Amino acids: CASSFREGRKDGYTF.

This clonotype was found a few times. The rearrangement uses TRBV4-2 and TRBJ1-2; D is unclear. This CDR3 comprises 14 residues. Between the trimmed V and J ends, which lost 0 bases and 3 bases, there was a span of 8 bases. The germline gives CDR1 LGHNA, CDR2 YNFKEQ. The CDR3 DNA reads TGTGCCAGCAGCCAAGATGGAGCAGACTATGGCTACACCTTC. Translation gives CASSQDGADYGYTF.

This clonotype was recorded at least ten times. V usage is TRBV20-1 and J usage is TRBJ1-5; a possible D gene is TRBD1 (6 bases). V was pared by 6 bases and J by 9 bases, with 18 bases between. The length of the CDR3 is 13 residues. Per germline, CDR1 DFQATT and CDR2 SNEGSKA (reference sequence). CDR3 sequence: CSAGEGGDRPQHF. The CDR3 nucleotides read TGCAGTGCGGGGGAGGGGGGCGATCGGCCCCAGCATTTT.

The gene calls are TRBV6-5 and TRBJ2-5; 7 bases match TRBD1. Germline V gives CDR1 MNHEY, CDR2 SVGAGI. This CDR3 comprises 15 residues. V shed 0 bases and J 5 bases; nucleotides not matched to a gene: 6. CDR3: CASSYSIQGLETQYF. The CDR3 coding sequence is TGTGCCAGCAGTTACTCGATACAGGGGCTGGAGACCCAGTACTTC.

The table lists this clonotype with a few counts. The CDR3 is CASSPPGGGYNEQFF. In DNA, the CDR3 is TGTGCCAGCAGCCCTCCCGGCGGGGGATACAATGAGCAGTTCTTC. The V and J genes are TRBV7-3 and TRBJ2-1; 7 bases fit TRBD2. Germline loops: CDR1 SGHTA, CDR2 FQGTGA. The trim removed 5 bases at V and 4 bases at J, leaving 8 bases unmatched. The CDR3 has 15 residues.

The genes are TRBV20-1 and TRBJ2-5; possibly TRBD1 or TRBD2 for D (6 bases each). Trimming left V 5 bases short and J 4 bases short, with 20 bases between. The CDR3 totals 15 residues. Germline V CDR1 and CDR2: DFQATT, SNEGSKA (reference sequence). CDR3 amino acids: CSALPMGGALETQYF. The CDR3, as DNA: TGCAGTGCTTTGCCGATGGGGGGCGCTTTAGAGACCCAGTACTTC.